This note documents a single T cell receptor beta chain sequence. This entry comes from a study of blood T cell repertoires in COVID-19. Study as a whole: Samples of COVID-19 (acute and convalescent) were obtained from the United States, Italy and Spain.

CDR1 is LNHDA, CDR2 SQIVND, per germline (reference sequence). The V and J ends lost 8 bases and 8 bases, in that order; junction bases with no gene match: 11. This CDR3 contains 16 residues. Some clones are missing from TCRdb's copy, which holds only in-frame ones; the method was immunoSEQ multiplex PCR. Of 230,000 or so clones listed, 70% to 90% are singletons. The TCR sequence derives from a woman between 45 and 65 years old who had been exposed to COVID-19. Material for sequencing was PBMCs or T cells enriched from blood (not recorded which). V is TRBV19 and J is TRBJ2-1, with 14 bases fitting TRBD2. The CDR3 nucleotides read TGTGCCAGTTCTAAGACTAGCGGGGGGGCGTTGGATGAGCAGTTCTTC. This sequence encodes CASSKTSGGALDEQFF.